This TCR beta chain was captured in a study of beta chain features in type 1 diabetes. The CDR3 length is 15 residues. The trim removed 1 base at V and 3 bases at J, leaving 3 bases unmatched. Germline CDR1 reads SGHNT; CDR2 reads YENEEA. The authors reverse transcribed all of the isolated RNA, so sequencing captured expressed TCRB transcripts. Here immunoSEQ multiplex PCR was the method, and the copy in TCRdb shows in-frame clones only, minus some. The table records hundreds of thousands of clones, about a sixth of them present only once. Sort purity for all populations was recorded as exceeding 98%.

The sequenced sample consisted of naive CD4+ T cells from blood. This chain links TRBV11-3 with TRBJ1-3, with 7 positions matching TRBD1. The receptor was derived from a woman aged 18-35 years in good health. In DNA, the CDR3 is TGTGCCAGCAGCTTAGCTCACAGGGGTGGAAACACCATATATTTT. Translated: CASSLAHRGGNTIYF.